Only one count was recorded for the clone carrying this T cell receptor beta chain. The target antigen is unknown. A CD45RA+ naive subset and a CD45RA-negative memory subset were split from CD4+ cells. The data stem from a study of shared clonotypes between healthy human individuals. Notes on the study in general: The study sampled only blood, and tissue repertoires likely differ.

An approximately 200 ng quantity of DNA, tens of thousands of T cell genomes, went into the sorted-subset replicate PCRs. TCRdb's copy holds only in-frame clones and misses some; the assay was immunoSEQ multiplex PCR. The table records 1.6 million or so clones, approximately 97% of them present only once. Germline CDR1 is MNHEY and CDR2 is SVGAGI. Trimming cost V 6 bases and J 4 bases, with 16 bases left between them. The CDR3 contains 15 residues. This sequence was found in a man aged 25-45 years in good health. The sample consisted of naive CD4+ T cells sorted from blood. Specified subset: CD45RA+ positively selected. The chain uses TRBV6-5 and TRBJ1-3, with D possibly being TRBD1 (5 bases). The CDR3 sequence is CASRSPAQGGNTIYF. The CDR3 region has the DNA TGTGCCAGCAGAAGCCCGGCCCAGGGAGGAAACACCATATATTTT.